A single sample gave rise to the 13 T cell receptor beta chains below, sequenced in a study of cytomegalovirus exposure and HLA in healthy donors. PCR primers comprised 60 Vbeta and 13 Jbeta primers. Libraries were prepared by immunoSEQ multiplex PCR; TCRdb keeps only in-frame clonotypes and omits some of them. The sample includes 130,000 or so clones, around 67% of them seen just once. Source material: PBMCs. The receptor set was obtained from a middle-aged woman in good health and CMV-seropositive.

The V gene is TRBV28, the J gene TRBJ2-6, with TRBD1 matching over 11 bases. The CDR3 runs 21 residues. Losses at the gene ends were 3 bases for V and 4 bases for J; bases not matched to a gene: 17. Germline values: CDR1 MDHEN, CDR2 SYDVKM. The CDR3 loop reads CASSFPLDRGRIVPGANVLTF. The CDR3 DNA is TGTGCCAGCAGTTTCCCCTTGGACAGGGGGCGGATTGTTCCGGGGGCCAACGTCCTGACTTTC. Using reference TRBV28 and TRBJ2-6 for the parts outside the CDR3, the full variable domain is DVKVTQSSRYLVKRTGEKVFLECVQDMDHENMFWYRQDPGLGLRLIYFSYDVKMKEKGDIPEGYSVSREKKERFSLILESASTNQTSMYLCASSFPLDRGRIVPGANVLTFGAGSRLTVL.

The J gene is TRBJ1-5, the V gene TRBV28; D unresolved. V was trimmed by 5 bases and J by 0 bases, leaving 8 bases between them. CDR3 length: 14 residues. Germline V gene sequence: CDR1 MDHEN, CDR2 SYDVKM. The CDR3 spells CASSPPLSNQPQHF. Written as DNA, the CDR3 is TGTGCCAGCAGTCCCCCCCTTAGCAATCAGCCCCAGCATTTT. Drawing the rest from reference TRBV28 and TRBJ1-5, the complete variable domain is DVKVTQSSRYLVKRTGEKVFLECVQDMDHENMFWYRQDPGLGLRLIYFSYDVKMKEKGDIPEGYSVSREKKERFSLILESASTNQTSMYLCASSPPLSNQPQHFGDGTRLSIL.

The chain has TRBV15 and TRBJ1-6; perhaps TRBD1 as D (6 bases). CDR3 size: 17 residues. V was shortened by 3 bases and J by 7 bases, with 19 bases between the two germline ends. Germline-derived CDR1 and CDR2 are LNHNV and YYDKDF (reference sequence). The CDR3 spells CATSRDNQGQVNSPLHF. CDR3 nucleotide sequence: TGTGCCACCAGCAGGGACAATCAGGGGCAAGTGAATTCACCCCTCCACTTT.

This chain connects TRBV11-2 to TRBJ2-7, with TRBD1 matching over 9 bases. V shed 1 base and J 3 bases; nucleotides not matched to a gene: 7. Germline CDR1 is SGHAT and CDR2 is FQNNGV. The CDR3 covers 16 residues. The CDR3 is CASSLAGQGLVYEQYF. CDR3 in DNA: TGTGCCAGCAGCTTAGCGGGACAGGGCCTGGTCTACGAGCAGTACTTC. Drawing the rest from reference TRBV11-2 and TRBJ2-7, the complete variable domain is EAGVAQSPRYKIIEKRQSVAFWCNPISGHATLYWYQQILGQGPKLLIQFQNNGVVDDSQLPKDRFSAERLKGVDSTLKIQPAKLEDSAVYLCASSLAGQGLVYEQYFGPGTRLTVT.

The CDR3 sequence is CASSPQRGSQETQYF. DNA of the CDR3: TGTGCCAGCAGCCCACAGCGGGGTAGCCAAGAGACCCAGTACTTC. The chain joins TRBV7-2 to TRBJ2-5; the match to TRBD2 covers 7 bases. The trim removed 5 bases at V and 1 base at J, leaving 7 bases unmatched. Per germline, CDR1 SGHTA and CDR2 FQGNSA. The CDR3 extends over 15 amino acids. Full variable domain (remainder filled in from reference TRBV7-2 and TRBJ2-5): GAGVSQSPSNKVTEKGKDVELRCDPISGHTALYWYRQSLGQGLEFLIYFQGNSAPDKSGLPSDRFSAERTGGSVSTLTIQRTQQEDSAVYLCASSPQRGSQETQYFGPGTRLLVL.

The CDR3 region is CASSLQGGNEKLFF. The CDR3 region has the DNA TGCGCCAGCAGCTTGCAGGGAGGGAATGAAAAACTGTTTTTT. The chain carries TRBV5-1 and TRBJ1-4; tentatively, D is TRBD1 (5 bases). The CDR3 sequence is 14 residues long. V was clipped by 1 base and J by 5 bases, with 9 bases between them. Per the germline V gene, CDR1 is SGHRS and CDR2 is YFSETQ.

This chain joins TRBV7-9 and TRBJ1-2; D unclear. Germline lookup yields CDR1 SEHNR and CDR2 FQNEAQ (reference sequence). With 1 base removed from V and 4 bases from J, the gap between germline ends came to 4 bases. The CDR3 has 12 amino acids. CDR3 nucleotides: TGTGCCAGCAGCTTAGGAGGCTATGGCTACACCTTC. Amino acids: CASSLGGYGYTF.

This chain connects TRBV11-2 to TRBJ1-1, with 11 bases aligning to TRBD1. The germline V gene has CDR1 SGHAT and CDR2 FQNNGV. V shed 0 bases, J shed 5 bases, and the junction held 14 bases outside the gene matches. The CDR3 contains 19 residues. CDR3 residues: CASSLDTRTGGVQRTEAFF. The CDR3 DNA is TGTGCCAGCAGCTTAGATACTAGGACAGGGGGCGTTCAGCGTACTGAAGCTTTCTTT.

Of note for this clone: The junction departs from the called germline gene at one end, perhaps through a read error. CDR3 DNA sequence: TGTTCCAGCAGCTCGAGCGGCGCCGGGCCCTACAATGAGCAGTTCTTC. This codes for CSSSSSGAGPYNEQFF. The chain carries TRBV7-9 and TRBJ2-1, with TRBD2 as a possible D gene (5 bases). Germline lookup yields CDR1 SEHNR and CDR2 FQNEAQ (reference sequence). This CDR3 has 16 residues.

The chain joins TRBV2 to TRBJ1-2; weak D call: TRBD1 (6 bases). Germline V gene lookup returns CDR1 SNHLY and CDR2 FYNNEI. The CDR3 sequence is 13 residues long. The V and J ends lost 5 bases and 4 bases respectively, with 11 bases between them. As DNA, the CDR3 is TGTGCCAGCAGTTTTCAGGGGAGCTATGGCTACACCTTC. Its translation: CASSFQGSYGYTF.

V gene TRBV2 combines with J gene TRBJ2-3; 10 bases align to TRBD2. CDR3 size: 17 residues. J was trimmed by 4 bases and V by 3 bases; bases with no gene match: 10. The germline CDR1 and CDR2 sequences are SNHLY and FYNNEI. CDR3 bases: TGTGCCAGCAGTGACGGTACTAGCGGGAACCTGGCAGATACGCAGTATTTT. Protein sequence: CASSDGTSGNLADTQYF.

The chain couples TRBV2 to TRBJ1-5; possibly TRBD1 for D (5 bases). Germline V lookup: CDR1 SNHLY, CDR2 FYNNEI. V lost 2 bases and J lost 3, with 8 bases in between. CDR3 length: 14 amino acids. CDR3 loop: CASSELQDNQPQHF. The CDR3 DNA sequence: TGTGCCAGCAGTGAATTACAGGACAATCAGCCCCAGCATTTT.

The chain uses TRBV4-2 and TRBJ2-7, with D maybe TRBD2 (5 bases). This CDR3 comprises 15 residues. CDR1 is LGHNA and CDR2 is YNFKEQ in the germline V gene. V lost 4 bases, J lost 3 bases, and 16 bases lay in between. The CDR3 reads CASSPRTADFYEQYF. CDR3 nucleotide sequence: TGTGCCAGCAGCCCACGGACTGCCGATTTCTACGAGCAGTACTTC.